These T cell receptor beta chains were read from a single sample in a study of blood T cell repertoires in COVID-19. Sequenced by immunoSEQ multiplex PCR; TCRdb stores in-frame clones only, minus some. The profile shows roughly 130,000 clones, roughly 84% of them singletons. Sequencing was performed on peripheral blood. All receptors come from a woman in her thirties who had recovered from COVID-19. The CDR3 runs from the conserved cysteine through the conserved F or W.

j_call: TRBJ1-6
v_call: TRBV6-6
cdr3_aa: CASSPSQVRSYNSPLHF

j_call: TRBJ2-1
v_call: TRBV5-4
cdr3_aa: CASSPAGGSSYNEQFF

j_call: TRBJ1-5
v_call: TRBV19
cdr3_aa: CASNFREGGNQPQHF

j_call: TRBJ2-5
v_call: TRBV5-4
cdr3_aa: CASSPTGGGETQYF

j_call: TRBJ2-5
v_call: TRBV3-1/TRBV3-2
cdr3_aa: CASSLGRGGQETQYF

j_call: TRBJ2-2
v_call: TRBV9
cdr3_aa: CASSLRLAGGGGGELFF

j_call: TRBJ2-5
v_call: TRBV6-1
cdr3_aa: CASSELGRARETQYF

j_call: TRBJ2-7
v_call: TRBV18
cdr3_aa: CASSPPGVGSYEQYF

j_call: TRBJ2-7
v_call: TRBV10-2
cdr3_aa: CASSDIQVSYEQYF

j_call: TRBJ1-1
v_call: TRBV10-2
cdr3_aa: CASKDYGTEAFF

j_call: TRBJ2-1
v_call: TRBV6-5
cdr3_aa: CASNAGGPDEQFF

j_call: TRBJ1-1
v_call: TRBV5-1
cdr3_aa: CASSFTGQGMNTEAFF

j_call: TRBJ1-2
v_call: TRBV27
cdr3_aa: CASSSRDRSSYTF

j_call: TRBJ2-3
v_call: TRBV3-1/TRBV3-2
cdr3_aa: CASSQDPPRLAGYTDTQYF

j_call: TRBJ1-1
v_call: TRBV9
cdr3_aa: CASSAGVDLSVTEAFF

j_call: TRBJ2-7
v_call: TRBV6-5
cdr3_aa: CASSYLGTVYEQYF

j_call: TRBJ2-7
v_call: TRBV11-2
cdr3_aa: CASSLLSSPGEQYF

j_call: TRBJ1-1
v_call: TRBV15
cdr3_aa: CATSSLEVNTEAFF

j_call: TRBJ1-2
v_call: TRBV28
cdr3_aa: CASSQGGEGYTF